The rows below give T cell receptor beta chains drawn from one sample of a study of early T cells in non-severe SARS-CoV-2 infection. MiXCR, applied by TCRdb to the 5' RACE reads, yields one record per CDR3 protein. This repertoire shows 65,000 to 85,000 distinct CDR3 sequences, approximately 10% found once; its top ten account for 3% to 4.5%. Sequenced sample: whole blood. These receptors were collected from an adult who was a healthcare worker with PCR-confirmed SARS-CoV-2 infection or an uninfected control (not recorded which). Both conserved end residues are part of each CDR3. Each record gives: J gene, V gene, D gene, clone size, CDR3 DNA, CDR3 protein. The D gene is left open where the match is weak. Not every row has a clone size; where given, it reads once, few, many or a size class.

j_call: TRBJ2-3; v_call: TRBV6-1; d_call: -; clone_size: -; cdr3_nt: TGTGCCAGCAGTGGCACTGGCCCCCTGGAGCGGTGGAGCACAGATACGCAGTATTTT; cdr3_aa: CASSGTGPLERWSTDTQYF
j_call: TRBJ1-4; v_call: TRBV29-1; d_call: -; clone_size: many; cdr3_nt: TGCAGCGTCGCCCAGTCAACTAATGAAAAACTGTTTTTT; cdr3_aa: CSVAQSTNEKLFF
j_call: TRBJ1-6; v_call: TRBV7-9; d_call: -; clone_size: -; cdr3_nt: TGTGCCAGCAGCCTAGAGACAGGAGTGAATAATTCACCCCTCCACTTT; cdr3_aa: CASSLETGVNNSPLHF
j_call: TRBJ2-1; v_call: TRBV11-3; d_call: TRBD2; clone_size: few; cdr3_nt: TGTGCCAGCAGCCCAGCTCTAGCGGGTGAAAATGAGCAGTTCTTC; cdr3_aa: CASSPALAGENEQFF
j_call: TRBJ1-2; v_call: TRBV7-9; d_call: -; clone_size: many; cdr3_nt: TGTGCCAGCAGCTTACTGGCGTCTAACTATGGCTACACCTTC; cdr3_aa: CASSLLASNYGYTF
j_call: TRBJ2-3; v_call: TRBV9; d_call: TRBD1; clone_size: few; cdr3_nt: TGTGCCAGCAGCGTAGCGCCCGGGACAGATTGGACGCAGTATTTT; cdr3_aa: CASSVAPGTDWTQYF
j_call: TRBJ1-1; v_call: TRBV20-1; d_call: -; clone_size: medium-sized; cdr3_nt: TGCAGTGCTAGAGATCTACAGGGCCACACTGAAGCTTTCTTT; cdr3_aa: CSARDLQGHTEAFF
j_call: TRBJ2-3; v_call: TRBV29-1; d_call: -; clone_size: -; cdr3_nt: TGCAGCGTTGCAGTAGGTGGCACAGATACGCAGTATTTT; cdr3_aa: CSVAVGGTDTQYF
j_call: TRBJ2-1; v_call: TRBV21-1; d_call: -; clone_size: many; cdr3_nt: TGTGCCAGCACCTTGAGAGGGCAAGGAAAAGACAGGGGATCTGGGCATGAGCAGTTCTTC; cdr3_aa: CASTLRGQGKDRGSGHEQFF
j_call: TRBJ1-2; v_call: TRBV14; d_call: -; clone_size: many; cdr3_nt: TGTGCCAGCAGCCCTAGAGGGGGCTATGGCTACACCTTC; cdr3_aa: CASSPRGGYGYTF
j_call: TRBJ2-1; v_call: TRBV7-9; d_call: -; clone_size: many; cdr3_nt: TGTGCCAGCAGCTCCCTCGGGGGCTCCTACAATGAGCAGTTCTTC; cdr3_aa: CASSSLGGSYNEQFF
j_call: TRBJ2-2; v_call: TRBV25-1; d_call: TRBD2; clone_size: -; cdr3_nt: TGTGGCAGCAGTGGGACTGGACTAGCGCTGAACACCGGGGAGCTGTTTTTT; cdr3_aa: CGSSGTGLALNTGELFF
j_call: TRBJ1-4; v_call: TRBV2; d_call: -; clone_size: many; cdr3_nt: TGTGCCAGCCACCGGGCTTCAACTAATGAAAAACTGTTTTTT; cdr3_aa: CASHRASTNEKLFF
j_call: TRBJ2-7; v_call: TRBV10-3; d_call: -; clone_size: few; cdr3_nt: TGTGCCATCAGTGAGTCCACAGGTTGGTACGAGCAGTACTTC; cdr3_aa: CAISESTGWYEQYF
j_call: TRBJ1-2; v_call: TRBV6-4; d_call: TRBD1; clone_size: many; cdr3_nt: TGTGCCAGCAGTGATGAAGGGGGCGCGATCTATGGCTACACCTTC; cdr3_aa: CASSDEGGAIYGYTF
j_call: TRBJ2-7; v_call: TRBV29-1; d_call: -; clone_size: many; cdr3_nt: TGCAGCGTTGGGGCAGGAGCCTACGAGCAGTACTTC; cdr3_aa: CSVGAGAYEQYF
j_call: TRBJ2-5; v_call: TRBV7-2; d_call: -; clone_size: many; cdr3_nt: TGTGCCAGCAGCCCGGGCCCCCTGAGGGGAGAGACCCAGTACTTC; cdr3_aa: CASSPGPLRGETQYF
j_call: TRBJ1-2; v_call: TRBV18; d_call: -; clone_size: many; cdr3_nt: TGTGCCAGCTCACCAGCAGAGTATGGCTACACCTTC; cdr3_aa: CASSPAEYGYTF
j_call: TRBJ1-1; v_call: TRBV12-3/TRBV12-4; d_call: -; clone_size: -; cdr3_nt: TGTGCCAGCAGCGTCGGGGGCCCCACTGAAGCTTTCTTT; cdr3_aa: CASSVGGPTEAFF
j_call: TRBJ2-5; v_call: TRBV10-2; d_call: -; clone_size: -; cdr3_nt: TGCGCCAGCAGTGAGGCCCTAATTGGGGGTGTCGTCCAGTACTTC; cdr3_aa: CASSEALIGGVVQYF
j_call: TRBJ2-7; v_call: TRBV6-6; d_call: TRBD2; clone_size: many; cdr3_nt: TGTGCCAGCAGGACCGGACTAGCGGGCTCTAACTTGGGGCAGTACTTC; cdr3_aa: CASRTGLAGSNLGQYF
j_call: TRBJ2-7; v_call: TRBV7-6; d_call: -; clone_size: many; cdr3_nt: TGTGCCAGCAGCTTAGTCACCAGCTCCTACGAGCAGTACTTC; cdr3_aa: CASSLVTSSYEQYF
j_call: TRBJ1-3; v_call: TRBV2; d_call: -; clone_size: few; cdr3_nt: TGTGCCAGCAGTTGGCCTAATGACGGAAACACCATATATTTT; cdr3_aa: CASSWPNDGNTIYF
j_call: TRBJ2-7; v_call: TRBV7-8; d_call: TRBD2; clone_size: -; cdr3_nt: TGTGCCAGCAGCATTACTAGCGGGAGGGCCAGCTACGAGCAGTACTTC; cdr3_aa: CASSITSGRASYEQYF
j_call: TRBJ2-5; v_call: TRBV29-1; d_call: -; clone_size: many; cdr3_nt: TGCAGCGGGAAGGGGGTGCAAGAGACCCAGTACTTC; cdr3_aa: CSGKGVQETQYF
j_call: TRBJ2-5; v_call: TRBV29-1; d_call: TRBD2; clone_size: -; cdr3_nt: TGCAGCGTAGCGGGAGAGACCCAAGAGACCCAGTACTTC; cdr3_aa: CSVAGETQETQYF
j_call: TRBJ2-1; v_call: TRBV19; d_call: TRBD2; clone_size: few; cdr3_nt: TGTGCCAGTAGTATGGGACTAGCGGGAGGCGGTGAGCAGTTCTTC; cdr3_aa: CASSMGLAGGGEQFF
j_call: TRBJ2-7; v_call: TRBV9; d_call: -; clone_size: many; cdr3_nt: TGTGCCAGCAGCGTAGATTCTTCCTACGAGCAGTACTTC; cdr3_aa: CASSVDSSYEQYF
j_call: TRBJ2-1; v_call: TRBV20-1; d_call: TRBD2; clone_size: few; cdr3_nt: TGCAGTGCTTGGAGACTAGCGGGGGACAATGAGCAGTTCTTC; cdr3_aa: CSAWRLAGDNEQFF
j_call: TRBJ2-7; v_call: TRBV7-9; d_call: -; clone_size: many; cdr3_nt: TGTGCCAGCAGCTGGGACGTATACGAGCAGTACTTC; cdr3_aa: CASSWDVYEQYF
j_call: TRBJ2-1; v_call: TRBV28; d_call: -; clone_size: few; cdr3_nt: TGTGCCAGCCTCGCCATATCACAGGGACGGAATGAGCAGTTCTTC; cdr3_aa: CASLAISQGRNEQFF
j_call: TRBJ2-2; v_call: TRBV7-6; d_call: TRBD2; clone_size: many; cdr3_nt: TGTGCCAGCAGCCAGCGAGCGGGAGGGCCGTCCGGGGAGCTGTTTTTT; cdr3_aa: CASSQRAGGPSGELFF
j_call: TRBJ2-7; v_call: TRBV20-1; d_call: -; clone_size: -; cdr3_nt: TGCAGTGCTAGTAGCGCAGCCTTTTCCTACGAGCAGTACTTC; cdr3_aa: CSASSAAFSYEQYF
j_call: TRBJ2-4; v_call: TRBV18; d_call: -; clone_size: many; cdr3_nt: TGTGCCAGCTCACCAAGCTACCTAGCCAAAAACATTCAGTACTTC; cdr3_aa: CASSPSYLAKNIQYF
j_call: TRBJ1-1; v_call: TRBV5-1; d_call: -; clone_size: -; cdr3_nt: TGCGCCAGCAGCTTGGGACAGAGAAGAGTGAACACTGAAGCTTTCTTT; cdr3_aa: CASSLGQRRVNTEAFF
j_call: TRBJ1-5; v_call: TRBV12-3/TRBV12-4; d_call: -; clone_size: many; cdr3_nt: TGTGCCAGCAGCCCCAAGGTTAATCAGCCCCAGCATTTT; cdr3_aa: CASSPKVNQPQHF
j_call: TRBJ2-5; v_call: TRBV6-1; d_call: -; clone_size: -; cdr3_nt: TGTGCCAGCAGCCCAAGGTGGGGGGTCGAGACCCAGTACTTC; cdr3_aa: CASSPRWGVETQYF
j_call: TRBJ2-7; v_call: TRBV6-5; d_call: -; clone_size: many; cdr3_nt: TGTGCCAGCAGTTGGGGAATGGAGCAGTACTTC; cdr3_aa: CASSWGMEQYF
j_call: TRBJ2-2; v_call: TRBV6-5; d_call: -; clone_size: once; cdr3_nt: TGTGCCAGCAGTTACTACAGCGGCACCGGGGAGCTGTTTTTT; cdr3_aa: CASSYYSGTGELFF
j_call: TRBJ2-5; v_call: TRBV30; d_call: -; clone_size: many; cdr3_nt: TGTGCCTGGAGGCAGCCAGGGTTAGAGACCCAGTACTTC; cdr3_aa: CAWRQPGLETQYF
j_call: TRBJ2-5; v_call: TRBV12-3/TRBV12-4; d_call: TRBD2; clone_size: many; cdr3_nt: TGTGCCAGCAGCCTACTAGCGGCACAAGAGACCCAGTACTTC; cdr3_aa: CASSLLAAQETQYF
j_call: TRBJ1-1; v_call: TRBV3-1; d_call: -; clone_size: many; cdr3_nt: TGTGCCAGCAGCCAAGGGAGAGGCACTGAAGCTTTCTTT; cdr3_aa: CASSQGRGTEAFF
j_call: TRBJ1-5; v_call: TRBV7-2; d_call: -; clone_size: many; cdr3_nt: TGTGCCAGCAGCTCCGGGAACAGGAGCCCCAATCAGCCCCAGCATTTT; cdr3_aa: CASSSGNRSPNQPQHF
j_call: TRBJ2-7; v_call: TRBV20-1; d_call: -; clone_size: few; cdr3_nt: TGCAGTGCTAGAGAATCGACCGACTACGAGCAGTACTTC; cdr3_aa: CSARESTDYEQYF